Here is one TCR beta chain with its context. Its specificity is unknown. 13 Jbeta primers and 60 Vbeta primers were used for the PCR. TCRdb's copy holds only in-frame clones and misses some; the assay was immunoSEQ multiplex PCR. Here the sample spans 150,000 to 200,000 clones, about four fifths being singletons. Germline lookup yields CDR1 MNHNY and CDR2 SVGAGI (reference sequence). Deletions cut 2 bases from V and 4 bases from J, with 5 bases between. The CDR3 spans 13 residues. The data originate from a study of cytomegalovirus exposure and HLA in healthy donors. Notes on the study in general: Rare sequences made up most TCRs, while some public TCRs were found in many donors.

This sequence was found in a woman aged 40 to 55 in good health and CMV-seronegative. The specimen sequenced was PBMCs. The chain joins TRBV6-6 to TRBJ2-2; no clear D gene. The CDR3 loop is CASSYTFTGELFF. The CDR3 bases are TGTGCCAGCAGTTACACTTTCACCGGGGAGCTGTTTTTT.